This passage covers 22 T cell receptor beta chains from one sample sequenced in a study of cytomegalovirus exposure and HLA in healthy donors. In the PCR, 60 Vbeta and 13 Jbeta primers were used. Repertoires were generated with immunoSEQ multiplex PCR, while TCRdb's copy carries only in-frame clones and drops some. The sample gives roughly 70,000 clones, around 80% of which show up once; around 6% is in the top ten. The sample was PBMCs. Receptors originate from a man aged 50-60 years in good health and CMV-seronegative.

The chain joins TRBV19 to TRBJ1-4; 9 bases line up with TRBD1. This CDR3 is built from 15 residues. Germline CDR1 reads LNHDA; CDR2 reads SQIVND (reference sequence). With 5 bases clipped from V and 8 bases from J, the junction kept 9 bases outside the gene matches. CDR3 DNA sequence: TGTGCCAGTAGTGTCTCCGGGACAGGGAGGGAAAAACTGTTTTTT. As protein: CASSVSGTGREKLFF. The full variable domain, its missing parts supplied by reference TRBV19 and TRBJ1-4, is DGGITQSPKYLFRKEGQNVTLSCEQNLNHDAMYWYRQDPGQGLRLIYYSQIVNDFQKGDIAEGYSVSREKKESFPLTVTSAQKNPTAFYLCASSVSGTGREKLFFGSGTQLSVL.

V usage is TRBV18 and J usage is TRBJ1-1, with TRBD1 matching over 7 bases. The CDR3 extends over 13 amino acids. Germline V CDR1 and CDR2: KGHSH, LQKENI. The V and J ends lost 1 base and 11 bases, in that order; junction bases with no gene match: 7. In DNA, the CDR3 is TGTGCCAGCTCACCACACTCCGAGGGGGCGGCTTTCTTT. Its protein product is CASSPHSEGAAFF.

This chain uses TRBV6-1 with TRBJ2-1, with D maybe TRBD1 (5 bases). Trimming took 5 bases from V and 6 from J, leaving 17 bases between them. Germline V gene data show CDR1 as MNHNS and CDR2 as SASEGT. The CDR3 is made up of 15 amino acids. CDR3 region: CASSSRALGVNEQFF. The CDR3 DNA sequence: TGTGCCAGCAGTTCCCGGGCCTTAGGGGTCAATGAGCAGTTCTTC.

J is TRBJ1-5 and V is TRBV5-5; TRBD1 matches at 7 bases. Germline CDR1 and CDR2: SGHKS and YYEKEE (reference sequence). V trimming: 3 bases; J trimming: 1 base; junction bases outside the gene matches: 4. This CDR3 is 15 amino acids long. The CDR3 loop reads CASSYRTGSNQPQHF. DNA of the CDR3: TGTGCCAGCAGCTACAGGACAGGCAGCAATCAGCCCCAGCATTTT. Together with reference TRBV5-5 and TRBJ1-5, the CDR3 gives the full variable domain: DAGVTQSPTHLIKTRGQQVTLRCSPISGHKSVSWYQQVLGQGPQFIFQYYEKEERGRGNFPDRFSARQFPNYSSELNVNALLLGDSALYLCASSYRTGSNQPQHFGDGTRLSIL.

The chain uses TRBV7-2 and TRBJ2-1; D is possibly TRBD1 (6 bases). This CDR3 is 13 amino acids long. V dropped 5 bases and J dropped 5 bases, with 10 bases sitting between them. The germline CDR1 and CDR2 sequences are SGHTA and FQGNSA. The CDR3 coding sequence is TGTGCCAGCAGCCACAGGACAGACAATGAGCAGTTCTTC. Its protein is CASSHRTDNEQFF.

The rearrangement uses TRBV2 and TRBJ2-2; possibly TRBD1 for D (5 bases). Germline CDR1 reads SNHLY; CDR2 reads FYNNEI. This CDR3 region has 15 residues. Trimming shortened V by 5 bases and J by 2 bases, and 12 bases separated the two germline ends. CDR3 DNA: TGTGCCAGCAGTCGGAATCAGGGAAACACCGGGGAGCTGTTTTTT. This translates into CASSRNQGNTGELFF. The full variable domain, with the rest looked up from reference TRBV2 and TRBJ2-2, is EPEVTQTPSHQVTQMGQEVILRCVPISNHLYFYWYRQILGQKVEFLVSFYNNEISEKSEIFDDQFSVERPDGSNFTLKIRSTKLEDSAMYFCASSRNQGNTGELFFGEGSRLTVL.

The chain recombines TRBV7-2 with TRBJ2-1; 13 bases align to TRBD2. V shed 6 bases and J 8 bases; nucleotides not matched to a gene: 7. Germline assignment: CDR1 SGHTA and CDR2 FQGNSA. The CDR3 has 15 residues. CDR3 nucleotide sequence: TGTGCCAGCAGGTCCGGGGGACTAGCGGGGTATGAGCAGTTCTTC. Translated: CASRSGGLAGYEQFF.

The CDR3 reads CASSQGVIGANNQPQHF. The CDR3 nucleotides read TGCGCCAGCAGCCAAGGTGTTATAGGAGCTAACAATCAGCCCCAGCATTTT. This chain joins TRBV4-1 and TRBJ1-5; D ambiguous. Germline V gene lookup returns CDR1 MGHRA and CDR2 YSYEKL. V was trimmed by 1 base and J by 3 bases, leaving 16 bases between them. The CDR3 is 17 residues long.

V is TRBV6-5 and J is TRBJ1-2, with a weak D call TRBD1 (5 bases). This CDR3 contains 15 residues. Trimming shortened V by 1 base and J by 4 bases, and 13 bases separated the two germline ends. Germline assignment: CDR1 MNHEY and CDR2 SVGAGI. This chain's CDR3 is CASSYWAGSPYGYTF. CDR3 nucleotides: TGTGCCAGCAGTTACTGGGCAGGGTCCCCCTATGGCTACACCTTC.

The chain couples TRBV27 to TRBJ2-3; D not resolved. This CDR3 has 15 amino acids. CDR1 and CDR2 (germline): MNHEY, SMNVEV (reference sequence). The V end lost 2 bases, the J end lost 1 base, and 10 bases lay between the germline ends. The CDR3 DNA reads TGTGCCAGCAGTTTAATGGCATACCGCACAGATACGCAGTATTTT. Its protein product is CASSLMAYRTDTQYF.

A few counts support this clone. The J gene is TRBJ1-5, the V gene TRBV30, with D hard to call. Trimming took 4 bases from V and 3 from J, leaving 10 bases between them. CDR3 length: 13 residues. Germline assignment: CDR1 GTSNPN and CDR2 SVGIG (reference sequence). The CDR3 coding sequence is TGTGCCTGGAACGAGGGTCTCAATCAGCCCCAGCATTTT. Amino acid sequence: CAWNEGLNQPQHF.

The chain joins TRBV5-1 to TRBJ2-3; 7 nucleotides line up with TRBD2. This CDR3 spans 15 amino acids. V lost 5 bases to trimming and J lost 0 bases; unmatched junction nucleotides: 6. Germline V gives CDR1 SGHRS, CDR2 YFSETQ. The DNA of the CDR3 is TGCGCCAGCAGACCTGCGGGGGTAAGCACAGATACGCAGTATTTT. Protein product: CASRPAGVSTDTQYF. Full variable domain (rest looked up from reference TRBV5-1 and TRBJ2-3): KAGVTQTPRYLIKTRGQQVTLSCSPISGHRSVSWYQQTPGQGLQFLFEYFSETQRNKGNFPGRFSGRQFSNSRSEMNVSTLELGDSALYLCASRPAGVSTDTQYFGPGTRLTVL.

CDR3 nucleotides: TGCGCCAGCAGCCGCCTTATGGGGGCTAGCGGGAGGTCTTACAATGAGCAGTTCTTC. Amino acids: CASSRLMGASGRSYNEQFF. V is TRBV4-1 and J is TRBJ2-1; 11 positions match TRBD2. J was trimmed by 4 bases and V by 4 bases; bases with no gene match: 15. The CDR3 totals 19 residues. CDR1 is MGHRA, CDR2 YSYEKL, per germline.

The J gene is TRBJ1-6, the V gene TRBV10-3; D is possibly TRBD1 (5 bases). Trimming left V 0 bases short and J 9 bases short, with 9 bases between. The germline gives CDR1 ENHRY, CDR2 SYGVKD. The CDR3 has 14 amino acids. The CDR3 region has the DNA TGTGCCATCAGTGAGTCGACAGTGGTTTCACCCCTCCACTTT. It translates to CAISESTVVSPLHF.

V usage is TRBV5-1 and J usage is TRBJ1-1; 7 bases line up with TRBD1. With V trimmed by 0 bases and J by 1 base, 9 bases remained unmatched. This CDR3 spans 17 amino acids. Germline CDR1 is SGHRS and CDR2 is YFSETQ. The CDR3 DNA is TGCGCCAGCAGCTTGGTGCGGTCAGGGGGATCGAACACTGAAGCTTTCTTT. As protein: CASSLVRSGGSNTEAFF.

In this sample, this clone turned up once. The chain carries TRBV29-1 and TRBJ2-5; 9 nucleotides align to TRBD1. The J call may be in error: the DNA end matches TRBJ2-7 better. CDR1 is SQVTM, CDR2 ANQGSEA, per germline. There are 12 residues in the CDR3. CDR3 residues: CSVGTGLYEQYF. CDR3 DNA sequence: TGCAGCGTCGGGACAGGGTTGTACGAGCAGTACTTC.

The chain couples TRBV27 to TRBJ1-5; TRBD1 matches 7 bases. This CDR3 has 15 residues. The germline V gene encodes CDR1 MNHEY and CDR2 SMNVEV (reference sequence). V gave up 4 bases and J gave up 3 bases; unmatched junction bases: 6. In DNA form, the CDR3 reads TGTGCCAGCAGTTCTGGACAGGTTTACAATCAGCCCCAGCATTTT. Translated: CASSSGQVYNQPQHF.

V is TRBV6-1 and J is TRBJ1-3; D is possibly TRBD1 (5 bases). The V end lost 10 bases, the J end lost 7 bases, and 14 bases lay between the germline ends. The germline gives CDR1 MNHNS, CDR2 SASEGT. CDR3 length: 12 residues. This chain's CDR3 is CATDPGSNTIYF. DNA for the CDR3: TGTGCCACCGATCCAGGGTCGAACACCATATATTTT.

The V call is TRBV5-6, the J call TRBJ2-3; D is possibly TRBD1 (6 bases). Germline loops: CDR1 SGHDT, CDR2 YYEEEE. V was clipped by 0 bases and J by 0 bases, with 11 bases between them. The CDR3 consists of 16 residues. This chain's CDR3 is CASSLAAGVSTDTQYF. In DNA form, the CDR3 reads TGTGCCAGCAGCTTGGCCGCAGGGGTTAGCACAGATACGCAGTATTTT.

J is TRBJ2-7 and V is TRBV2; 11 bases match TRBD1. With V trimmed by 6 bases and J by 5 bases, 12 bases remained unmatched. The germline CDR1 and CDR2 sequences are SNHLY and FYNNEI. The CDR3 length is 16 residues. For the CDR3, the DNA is TGTGCCAGCAGAGTAACCTATGGACAGGGGGCGCACGAGCAGTACTTC. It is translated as CASRVTYGQGAHEQYF. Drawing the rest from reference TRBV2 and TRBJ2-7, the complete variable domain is EPEVTQTPSHQVTQMGQEVILRCVPISNHLYFYWYRQILGQKVEFLVSFYNNEISEKSEIFDDQFSVERPDGSNFTLKIRSTKLEDSAMYFCASRVTYGQGAHEQYFGPGTRLTVT.

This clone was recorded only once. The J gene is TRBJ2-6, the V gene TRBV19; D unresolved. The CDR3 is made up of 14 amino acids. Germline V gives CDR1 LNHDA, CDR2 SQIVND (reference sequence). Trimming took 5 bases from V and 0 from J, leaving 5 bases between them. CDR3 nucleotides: TGTGCCAGTAGTGTTTACTCTGGGGCCAACGTCCTGACTTTC. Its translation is CASSVYSGANVLTF.

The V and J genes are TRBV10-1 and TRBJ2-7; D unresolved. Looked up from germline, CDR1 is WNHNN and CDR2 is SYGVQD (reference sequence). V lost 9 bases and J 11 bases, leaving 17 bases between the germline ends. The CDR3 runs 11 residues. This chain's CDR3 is CARRSGFSEYF. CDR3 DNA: TGCGCCAGGCGATCAGGCTTCTCGGAGTACTTC.